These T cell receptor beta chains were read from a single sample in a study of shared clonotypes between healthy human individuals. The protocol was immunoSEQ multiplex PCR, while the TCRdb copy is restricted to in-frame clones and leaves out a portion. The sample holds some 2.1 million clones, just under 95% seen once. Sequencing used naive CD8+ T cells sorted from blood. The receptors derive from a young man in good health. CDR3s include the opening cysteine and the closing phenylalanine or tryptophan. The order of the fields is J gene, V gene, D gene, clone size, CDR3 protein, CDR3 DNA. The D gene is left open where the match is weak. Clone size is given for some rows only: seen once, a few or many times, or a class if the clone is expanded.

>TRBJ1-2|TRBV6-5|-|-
CASSPSPFPTYGYTF
TGTGCCAGCAGTCCCTCGCCCTTTCCTACCTATGGCTACACCTTC
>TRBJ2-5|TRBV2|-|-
CASRETGPQETQYF
TGTGCCAGCAGAGAGACAGGCCCCCAAGAGACCCAGTACTTC
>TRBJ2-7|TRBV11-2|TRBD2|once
CASSSGGSYEQYF
TGTGCCAGCAGCTCGGGAGGCTCCTACGAGCAGTACTTC
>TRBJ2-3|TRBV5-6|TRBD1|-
CASSQGGTDTQYF
TGTGCCAGCAGCCAGGGGGGCACAGATACGCAGTATTTT
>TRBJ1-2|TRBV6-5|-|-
CASSYSGDNYGYTF
TGTGCCAGCAGTTATTCAGGGGATAACTATGGCTACACCTTC
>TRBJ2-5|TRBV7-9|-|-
CASSVERETQYF
TGTGCCAGCAGCGTAGAAAGAGAGACCCAGTACTTC
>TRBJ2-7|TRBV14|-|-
CASSQGYAPLYEQYF
TGTGCCAGCAGCCAAGGTTACGCACCTTTATACGAGCAGTACTTC
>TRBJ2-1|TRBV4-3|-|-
CASSQDRSSYNEQFF
TGCGCCAGCAGCCAAGACCGTAGCTCCTACAATGAGCAGTTCTTC
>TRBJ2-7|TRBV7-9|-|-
CASSFGAGQNYEQYF
TGTGCCAGCAGCTTTGGCGCAGGGCAGAACTACGAGCAGTACTTC
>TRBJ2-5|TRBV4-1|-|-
CASSQGSFQETQYF
TGCGCCAGCAGCCAAGGAAGTTTTCAAGAGACCCAGTACTTC
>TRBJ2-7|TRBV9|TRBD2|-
CASSSGGYDYEQYF
TGTGCCAGCAGCTCCGGGGGGTATGACTACGAGCAGTACTTC
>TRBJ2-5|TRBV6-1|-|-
CASSIPGRQETQYF
TGTGCCAGCAGCATTCCGGGTCGGCAAGAGACCCAGTACTTC
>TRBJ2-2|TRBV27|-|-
CASSLLDGELFF
TGTGCCAGCAGTTTATTGGACGGGGAGCTGTTTTTT
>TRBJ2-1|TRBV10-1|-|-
CASSGLPSSYNEQFF
TGCGCCAGCAGTGGACTCCCGAGCTCCTACAATGAGCAGTTCTTC
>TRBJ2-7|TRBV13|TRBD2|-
CASSSQRENYVEQYF
TGTGCCAGCAGCTCCCAGCGGGAGAATTACGTCGAGCAGTACTTC
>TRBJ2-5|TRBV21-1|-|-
CATGGREETQYF
TGTGCCACCGGGGGAAGGGAAGAGACCCAGTACTTC
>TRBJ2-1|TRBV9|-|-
CASSPWENGYNEQFF
TGTGCCAGCAGCCCGTGGGAGAATGGGTACAATGAGCAGTTCTTC
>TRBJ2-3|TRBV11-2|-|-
CASSLESQQGGTDTQYF
TGTGCCAGCAGCTTAGAATCCCAGCAAGGTGGTACAGATACGCAGTATTTT
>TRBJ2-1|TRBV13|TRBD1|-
CASSPLAGTGGNEQFF
TGTGCCAGCAGCCCCCTTGCAGGGACAGGGGGCAATGAGCAGTTCTTC
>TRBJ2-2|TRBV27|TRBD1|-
CATQPYAGTGGELFF
TGTGCCACACAACCTTACGCCGGGACAGGCGGGGAGCTGTTTTTT
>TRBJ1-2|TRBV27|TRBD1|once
CASRGQGGNYGYTF
TGTGCCAGCAGGGGACAGGGTGGGAACTATGGCTACACCTTC
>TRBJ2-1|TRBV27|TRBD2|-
CASRTSAGETYNEQFF
TGTGCCAGCAGAACCTCAGCGGGAGAGACCTACAATGAGCAGTTCTTC
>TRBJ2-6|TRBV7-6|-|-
CASSPRQVFSGANVLTF
TGTGCCAGCAGCCCTAGACAGGTGTTCTCTGGGGCCAACGTCCTGACTTTC
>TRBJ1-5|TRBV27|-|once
CASSLGWGVNQPQHF
TGTGCCAGCAGTTTAGGATGGGGAGTCAATCAGCCCCAGCATTTT
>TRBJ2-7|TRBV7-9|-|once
CASSPSTYEQYF
TGTGCCAGCAGCCCGTCAACCTACGAGCAGTACTTC
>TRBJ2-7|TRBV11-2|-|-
CASSMTRNEQYF
TGTGCCAGCAGCATGACCCGAAACGAGCAGTACTTC
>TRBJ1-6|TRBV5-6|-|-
CASSFNSPLHF
TGTGCCAGCAGCTTCAATTCACCCCTCCACTTT
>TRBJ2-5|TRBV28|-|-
CASSLWGRKQETQYF
TGTGCCAGCAGTTTATGGGGACGGAAACAAGAGACCCAGTACTTC
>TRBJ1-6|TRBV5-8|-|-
CASSLNGGNSPLHF
TGTGCCAGCAGCTTAAATGGGGGGAATTCACCCCTCCACTTT
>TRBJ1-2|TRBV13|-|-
CASSLDRGGYTF
TGTGCCAGCAGCTTAGATCGGGGTGGCTACACCTTC
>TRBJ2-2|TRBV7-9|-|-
CASSSNGGNTGELFF
TGTGCCAGCAGCTCAAATGGAGGGAATACCGGGGAGCTGTTTTTT
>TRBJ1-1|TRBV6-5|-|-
CASSYDRDTEGTEAFF
TGTGCCAGCAGTTACGACCGGGACACAGAGGGAACTGAAGCTTTCTTT
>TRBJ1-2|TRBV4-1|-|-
CASSQRQQIFNGYTF
TGCGCCAGCAGCCAAAGACAACAGATTTTCAATGGCTACACCTTC
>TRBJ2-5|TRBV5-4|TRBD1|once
CASSPGQGWETQYF
TGTGCCAGCAGCCCCGGACAGGGCTGGGAGACCCAGTACTTC
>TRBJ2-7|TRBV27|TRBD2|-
CASSLREYEQYF
TGTGCCAGCAGTTTGCGGGAGTACGAGCAGTACTTC
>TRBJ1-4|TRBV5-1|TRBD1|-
CASSSLPGQVATNEKLFF
TGCGCCAGCAGCTCCCTACCGGGACAGGTTGCAACTAATGAAAAACTGTTTTTT
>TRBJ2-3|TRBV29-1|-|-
CSVEDPRGAVSTDTQYF
TGCAGCGTTGAAGACCCGCGGGGTGCCGTAAGCACAGATACGCAGTATTTT
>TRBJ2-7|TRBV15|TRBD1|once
CATSTIGQGNYEQYF
TGTGCCACCAGTACCATCGGACAGGGGAACTACGAGCAGTACTTC
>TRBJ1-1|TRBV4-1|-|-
CASSQVLVGGTEAFF
TGCGCCAGCAGCCAAGTACTCGTAGGGGGCACTGAAGCTTTCTTT
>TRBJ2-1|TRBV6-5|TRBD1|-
CASSTHRGRANEQFF
TGTGCCAGCAGTACTCACAGGGGAAGGGCCAATGAGCAGTTCTTC
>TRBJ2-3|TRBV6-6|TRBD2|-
CASLLAGGPIDTQYF
TGTGCCAGCCTACTAGCGGGGGGGCCTATAGATACGCAGTATTTT
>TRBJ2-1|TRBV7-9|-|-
CASSLGVNEQFF
TGTGCCAGCAGCCTAGGAGTTAATGAGCAGTTCTTC